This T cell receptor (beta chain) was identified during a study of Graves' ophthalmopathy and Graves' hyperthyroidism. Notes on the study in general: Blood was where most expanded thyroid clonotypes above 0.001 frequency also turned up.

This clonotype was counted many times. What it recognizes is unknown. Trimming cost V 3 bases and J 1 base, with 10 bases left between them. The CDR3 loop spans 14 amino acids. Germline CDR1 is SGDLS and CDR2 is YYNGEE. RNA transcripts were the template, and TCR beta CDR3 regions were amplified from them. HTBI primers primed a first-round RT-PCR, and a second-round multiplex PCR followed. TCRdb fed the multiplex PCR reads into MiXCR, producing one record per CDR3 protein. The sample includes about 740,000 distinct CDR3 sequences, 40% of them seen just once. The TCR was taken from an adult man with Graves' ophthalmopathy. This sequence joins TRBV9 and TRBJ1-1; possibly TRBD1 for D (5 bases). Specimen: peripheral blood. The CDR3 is CASSDIGQNTEAFF. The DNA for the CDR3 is TGTGCCAGCAGCGACATCGGACAGAACACTGAAGCTTTCTTT.